Listed here is a single T cell receptor (beta chain). What it binds is not known. Germline V CDR1 and CDR2: LNHDA, SQIVND (reference sequence). The V and J ends lost 5 bases and 9 bases respectively, with 11 bases between them. CDR3 length: 12 residues. This sample was taken from a study of beta chain features in type 1 diabetes. Findings and caveats of the study: VDJ junctions sequenced from type 1 diabetes patients showed fewer insertions and more deletions. Over-representation of high TCR-expressing cells was a possible consequence of cDNA sequencing. Amplification by PCR could prefer shorter templates, with the same effect in patients and controls. Among all four CD4+ subsets, Type 1 diabetes patients had TCRB CDR3s that were moderately but significantly shorter.

Sequencing targeted expressed TCRB transcripts, as all isolated RNA had been reverse transcribed. The method was immunoSEQ multiplex PCR; TCRdb's version includes in-frame clones alone and lacks a portion of them. The sample has a few hundred thousand clones, 13% seen once. This TCR came from a woman between 18 and 29 years old with type 1 diabetes. Sequencing used naive CD4+ T cells from blood. V is TRBV19 and J is TRBJ2-1; possible D gene TRBD1, 6 bases. CDR3 bases: TGTGCCAGTAGTCCACAACAGGGTGAGCAGTTCTTC. Its translation is CASSPQQGEQFF.